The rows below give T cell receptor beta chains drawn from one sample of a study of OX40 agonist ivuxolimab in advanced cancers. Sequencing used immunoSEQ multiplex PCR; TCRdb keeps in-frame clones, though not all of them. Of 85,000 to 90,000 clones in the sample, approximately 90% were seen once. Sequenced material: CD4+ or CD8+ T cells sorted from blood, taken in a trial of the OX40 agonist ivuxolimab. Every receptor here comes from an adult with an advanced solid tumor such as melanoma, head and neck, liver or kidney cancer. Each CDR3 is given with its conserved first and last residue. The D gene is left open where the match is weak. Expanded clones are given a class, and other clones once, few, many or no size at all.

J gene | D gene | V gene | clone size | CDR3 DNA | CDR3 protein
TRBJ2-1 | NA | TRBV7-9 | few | TGTGCCAGCAGCCGGGGAGCAGGCGCAGCTGAGGAGCAGTTCTTC | CASSRGAGAAEEQFF
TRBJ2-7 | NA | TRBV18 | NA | TGTGCCAGCTCACCAGCCCTCGAGTCCCCCTACGAGCAGTACTTC | CASSPALESPYEQYF
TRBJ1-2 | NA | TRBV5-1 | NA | TGCGCCAGCAGCTTTACAGGCATTAACTATGGCTACACCTTC | CASSFTGINYGYTF
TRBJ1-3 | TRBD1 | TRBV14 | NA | TGTGCCAGCAGCCGTGCGACAGGGGTCTCTGGAAACACCATATATTTT | CASSRATGVSGNTIYF
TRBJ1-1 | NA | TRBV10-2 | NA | TGCGCCAGCACTCCGCCGGGACTTGTCACTGAAGCTTTCTTT | CASTPPGLVTEAFF
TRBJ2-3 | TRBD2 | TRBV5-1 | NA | TGCGCCAGCAGCTTGGTCTTCGGGGGGATTAGCACAGATACGCAGTATTTT | CASSLVFGGISTDTQYF
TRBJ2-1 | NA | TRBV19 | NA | TGTGCCAGTAGTATAGTAGGCTCAGCGTGGAATGAGCAGTTCTTC | CASSIVGSAWNEQFF
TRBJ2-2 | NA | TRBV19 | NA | TGTGCCAGTAGAACCCGGGAGCGTTCCGGGGAGCTGTTTTTT | CASRTRERSGELFF
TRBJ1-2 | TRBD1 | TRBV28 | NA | TGTGCCAGCAGCTCGGGACAGGGGGCTTATGGCTACACCTTC | CASSSGQGAYGYTF
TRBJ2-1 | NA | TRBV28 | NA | TGTGCCAGCAGTGACACCGGGACTCCCCGGCTCAATGAGCAGTTCTTC | CASSDTGTPRLNEQFF
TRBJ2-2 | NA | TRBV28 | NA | TGTGCCAGCAGGTATTCGAACACCGGGGAGCTGTTTTTT | CASRYSNTGELFF
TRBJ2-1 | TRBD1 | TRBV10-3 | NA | TGTGCCATCAGTGGGTCCGCCGGACAGGGGTCTGGCAATGAGCAGTTCTTC | CAISGSAGQGSGNEQFF
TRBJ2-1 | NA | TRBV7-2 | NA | TGTGCCAGCAGCACGCCTATTACTGATGAGCAGTTCTTC | CASSTPITDEQFF
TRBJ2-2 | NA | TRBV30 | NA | TGTGCCTGGGCCCATAGAACCGGGGAGCTGTTTTTT | CAWAHRTGELFF
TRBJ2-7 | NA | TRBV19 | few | TGTGCCAGTAGTACAGGTTCAGCTGGGGGAGAGCAGTACTTC | CASSTGSAGGEQYF
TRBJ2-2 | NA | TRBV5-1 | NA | TGCGCCAGCAGCTTGCCGGAGCACCCCCCCGGGGAGCTGTTTTTT | CASSLPEHPPGELFF
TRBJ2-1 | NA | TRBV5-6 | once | TGTGCCAGCAGATTCGGACAGATGAATGAGCAGTTCTTC | CASRFGQMNEQFF
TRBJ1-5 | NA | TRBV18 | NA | TGTGCCAGCTCACCAGTAGGGGGGGGACAGCCCCAGCATTTT | CASSPVGGGQPQHF
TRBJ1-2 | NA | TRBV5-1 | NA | TGCGCCAGCAGCTTGAGCGGCAGGGATAACTATGGCTACACCTTC | CASSLSGRDNYGYTF
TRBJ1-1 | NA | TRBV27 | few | TGTGCCAGCAGTTTAGAGAGGAACACTGAAGCTTTCTTT | CASSLERNTEAFF
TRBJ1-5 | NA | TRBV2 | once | TGTGCCAGCAGTCTTAACGGACTGAGTAATCAGCCCCAGCATTTT | CASSLNGLSNQPQHF
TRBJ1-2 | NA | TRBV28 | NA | TGTGCCAGCAGTTTACTGACAAACTATGGCTACACCTTC | CASSLLTNYGYTF
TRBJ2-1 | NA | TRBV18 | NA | TGTGCCAGCTCACCCCGGGTGAGTACCCGGTACAATGAGCAGTTCTTC | CASSPRVSTRYNEQFF
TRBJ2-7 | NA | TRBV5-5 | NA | TGTGCCAGCAGCTTGGTCGGGGATTTGCACGAGCAGTACTTC | CASSLVGDLHEQYF
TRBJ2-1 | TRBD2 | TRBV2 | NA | TGTGCCAGCAGGGCCGGGACTAGCGGGGCTAATGAGCAGTTCTTC | CASRAGTSGANEQFF
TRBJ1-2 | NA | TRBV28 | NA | TGTGCCAGCAGACAGGGCGGCTATGGCTACACCTTC | CASRQGGYGYTF
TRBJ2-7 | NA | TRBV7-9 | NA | TGTGCCAGCAGCCTACGGACACGGGGTGACTACGAGCAGTACTTC | CASSLRTRGDYEQYF
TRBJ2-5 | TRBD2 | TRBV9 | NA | TGTGCCAGCAGCCCCAGGGGTGGCGGGAGGGGGCTTCGTCCAGAGACCCAGTACTTC | CASSPRGGGRGLRPETQYF
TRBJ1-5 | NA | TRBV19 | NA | TGTGCCAGTAGTATTGGGGTTAGCAATCAGCCCCAGCATTTT | CASSIGVSNQPQHF
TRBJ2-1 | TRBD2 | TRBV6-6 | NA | TGTGCCAGCAGTCCTAAGGAACTAGCGAATGAGCAGTTCTTC | CASSPKELANEQFF
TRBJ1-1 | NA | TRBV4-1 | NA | TGCGCCAGCAGCCAAGGACGGTTTCGAGGGAACACTGAAGCTTTCTTT | CASSQGRFRGNTEAFF
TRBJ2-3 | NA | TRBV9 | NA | TGTGCCAGCAGCGTAGCGGACAGAATGACAGATACGCAGTATTTT | CASSVADRMTDTQYF
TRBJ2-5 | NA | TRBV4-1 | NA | TGCGCCAGCAGCCGACTTGCCGGGACTCCATTAACTGGGGAGACCCAGTACTTC | CASSRLAGTPLTGETQYF
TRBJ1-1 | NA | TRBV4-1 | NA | TGCGCCAGCAGCCAAGACATCCGGCTAAACACTGAAGCTTTCTTT | CASSQDIRLNTEAFF
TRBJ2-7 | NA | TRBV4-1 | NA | TGCGCCAGCAGCCAAGATCGAGGGACGGGCTCCTACGAGCAGTACTTC | CASSQDRGTGSYEQYF
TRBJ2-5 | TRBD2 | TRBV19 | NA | TGTGCCAGTAGGCCGGGACTAGCGGGGCAAGAGACCCAGTACTTC | CASRPGLAGQETQYF
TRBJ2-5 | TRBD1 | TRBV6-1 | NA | TGTGCCAGCAGCCTCCAGGGGGCTCGGGAGACCCAGTACTTC | CASSLQGARETQYF
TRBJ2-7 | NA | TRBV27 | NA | TGTGCCAGCAGTAGAACCGGGACTTACTACGAGCAGTACTTC | CASSRTGTYYEQYF
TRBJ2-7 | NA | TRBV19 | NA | TGTGCCAGTAGTAAGGGGGGATACGAGCAGTACTTC | CASSKGGYEQYF
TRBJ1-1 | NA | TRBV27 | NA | TGTGCCAGCAGTTTTACTCTCTCCAGGGTCACTGAAGCTTTCTTT | CASSFTLSRVTEAFF
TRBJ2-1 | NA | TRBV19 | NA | TGTGCCAGTAGTATTTCAAGGGACAATGAGCAGTTCTTC | CASSISRDNEQFF
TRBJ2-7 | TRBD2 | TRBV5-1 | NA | TGCGCCAGCAGCTTGGCGGGAGGGGGATACGAGCAGTACTTC | CASSLAGGGYEQYF
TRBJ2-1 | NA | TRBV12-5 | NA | TGTGCTAGTGGTTTGGTTTCAAATGAGCAGTTCTTC | CASGLVSNEQFF
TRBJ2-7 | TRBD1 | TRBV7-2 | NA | TGTGCCAGCAGCTTGCCACGGGGGACAGGGGGCGGGGAGCAGTACTTC | CASSLPRGTGGGEQYF
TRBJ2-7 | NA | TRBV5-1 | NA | TGCGCCAGCTCGAGTGGGAGCTCCTACGAGCAGTACTTC | CASSSGSSYEQYF
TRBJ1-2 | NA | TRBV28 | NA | TGTGCCAGCGGGGGGTATGGCTACACCTTC | CASGGYGYTF
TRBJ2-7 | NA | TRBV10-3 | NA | TGTGCCATCAGTGAGTCGACTCGGGAACAGTCCCCCGAGCAGTACTTC | CAISESTREQSPEQYF